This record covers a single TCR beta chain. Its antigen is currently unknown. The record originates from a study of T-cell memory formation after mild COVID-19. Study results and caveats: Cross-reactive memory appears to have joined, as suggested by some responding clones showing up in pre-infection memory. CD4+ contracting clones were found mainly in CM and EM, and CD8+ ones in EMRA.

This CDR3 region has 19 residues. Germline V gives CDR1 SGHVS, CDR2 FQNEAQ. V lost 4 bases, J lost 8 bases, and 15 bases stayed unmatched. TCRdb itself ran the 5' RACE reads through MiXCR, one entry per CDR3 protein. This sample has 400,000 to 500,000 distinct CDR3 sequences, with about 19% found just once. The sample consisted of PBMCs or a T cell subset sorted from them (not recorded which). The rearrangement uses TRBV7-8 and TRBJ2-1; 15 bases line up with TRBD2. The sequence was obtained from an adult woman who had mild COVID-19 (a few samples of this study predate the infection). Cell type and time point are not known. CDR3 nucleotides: TGTGCCAGCAGCTCCGGACTAGCGGGGGGGCGCGCCCTCCTCGATGAGCAGTTCTTC. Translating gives CASSSGLAGGRALLDEQFF.